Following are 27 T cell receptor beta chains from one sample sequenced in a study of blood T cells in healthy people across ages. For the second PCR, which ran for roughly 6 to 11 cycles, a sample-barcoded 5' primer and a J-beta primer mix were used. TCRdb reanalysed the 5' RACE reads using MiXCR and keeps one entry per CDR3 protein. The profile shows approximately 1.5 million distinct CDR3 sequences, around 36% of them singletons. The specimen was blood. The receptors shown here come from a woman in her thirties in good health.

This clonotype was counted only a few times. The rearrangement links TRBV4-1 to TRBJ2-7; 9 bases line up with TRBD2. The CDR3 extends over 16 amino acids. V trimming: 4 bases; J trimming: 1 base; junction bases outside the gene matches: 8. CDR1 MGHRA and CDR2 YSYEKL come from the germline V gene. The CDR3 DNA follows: TGCGCCAGCAGCCCTACCCTAGCGGGGATTTCCTACGAGCAGTACTTC. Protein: CASSPTLAGISYEQYF.

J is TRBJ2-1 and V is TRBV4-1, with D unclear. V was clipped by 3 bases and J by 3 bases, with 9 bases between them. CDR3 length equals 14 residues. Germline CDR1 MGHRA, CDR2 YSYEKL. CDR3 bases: TGCGCCAGCAGCCATCAACCTGTCTACAATGAGCAGTTCTTC. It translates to CASSHQPVYNEQFF.

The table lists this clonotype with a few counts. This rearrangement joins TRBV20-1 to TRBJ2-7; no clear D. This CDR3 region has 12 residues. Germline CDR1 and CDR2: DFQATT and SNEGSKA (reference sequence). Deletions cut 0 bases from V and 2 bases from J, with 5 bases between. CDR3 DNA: TGCAGTGCTAGAGATCAAGCCTACGAGCAGTACTTC. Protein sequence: CSARDQAYEQYF.

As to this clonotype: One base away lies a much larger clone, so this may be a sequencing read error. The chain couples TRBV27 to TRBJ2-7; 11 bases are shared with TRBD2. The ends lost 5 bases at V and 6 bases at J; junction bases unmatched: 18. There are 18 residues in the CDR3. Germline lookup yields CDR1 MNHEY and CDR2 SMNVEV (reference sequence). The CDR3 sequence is CASSPSPLGLAVPCEQYF. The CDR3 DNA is TGTGCCAGCAGTCCTTCGCCTCTGGGACTAGCGGTTCCCTGCGAGCAGTACTTC.

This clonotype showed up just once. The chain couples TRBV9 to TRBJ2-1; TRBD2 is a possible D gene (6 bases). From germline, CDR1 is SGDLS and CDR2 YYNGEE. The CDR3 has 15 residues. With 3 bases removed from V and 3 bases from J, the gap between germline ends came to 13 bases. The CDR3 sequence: CASSAEAGSYNEQFF. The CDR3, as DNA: TGTGCCAGCAGCGCGGAGGCCGGGAGCTACAATGAGCAGTTCTTC.

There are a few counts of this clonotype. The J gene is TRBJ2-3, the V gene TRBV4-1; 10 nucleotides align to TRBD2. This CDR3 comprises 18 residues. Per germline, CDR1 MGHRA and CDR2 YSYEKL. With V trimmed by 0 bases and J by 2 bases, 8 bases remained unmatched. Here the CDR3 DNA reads TGCGCCAGCAGCCAAGATTCCGGACTAGCGGCGTTCACAGATACGCAGTATTTT. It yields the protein CASSQDSGLAAFTDTQYF.

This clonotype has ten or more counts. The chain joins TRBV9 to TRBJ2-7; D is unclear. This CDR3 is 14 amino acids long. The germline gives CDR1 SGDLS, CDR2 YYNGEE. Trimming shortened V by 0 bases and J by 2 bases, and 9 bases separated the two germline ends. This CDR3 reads CASSVDADTYEQYF. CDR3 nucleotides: TGTGCCAGCAGCGTAGATGCGGATACCTACGAGCAGTACTTC.

The CDR3 region has the DNA TGTGCCAGCAGTGGTGTGGGCGGGGGCCTCTACGAGCAGTACTTC. This codes for CASSGVGGGLYEQYF. This rearrangement joins TRBV11-1 to TRBJ2-7; TRBD2 might be the D (7 bases). The CDR3 has 15 amino acids. The V end was cut by 6 bases, the J end by 3 bases, with 18 bases between. Germline values: CDR1 SGHAT, CDR2 FQDESV (reference sequence).

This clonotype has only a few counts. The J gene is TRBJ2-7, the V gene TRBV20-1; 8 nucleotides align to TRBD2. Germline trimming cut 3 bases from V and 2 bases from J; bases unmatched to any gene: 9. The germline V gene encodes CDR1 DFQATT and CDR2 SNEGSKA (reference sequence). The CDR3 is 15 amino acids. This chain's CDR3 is CSARPHSGTTYEQYF. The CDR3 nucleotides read TGCAGTGCTAGGCCGCATAGCGGGACAACCTACGAGCAGTACTTC.

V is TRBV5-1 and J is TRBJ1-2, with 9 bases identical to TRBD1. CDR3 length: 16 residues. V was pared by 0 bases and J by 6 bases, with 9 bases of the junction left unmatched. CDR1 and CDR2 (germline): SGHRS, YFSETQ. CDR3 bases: TGCGCCAGCAGCTTGGACCGACAGGGGGTTAGTGATGGCTACACCTTC. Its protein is CASSLDRQGVSDGYTF.

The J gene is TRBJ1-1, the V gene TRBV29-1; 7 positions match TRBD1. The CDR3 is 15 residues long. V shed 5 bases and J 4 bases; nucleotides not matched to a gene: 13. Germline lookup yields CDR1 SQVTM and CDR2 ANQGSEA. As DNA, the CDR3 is TGCAGCGTTCCCAAGCAGGGGGGGGAGGGCACTGAAGCTTTCTTT. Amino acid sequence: CSVPKQGGEGTEAFF.

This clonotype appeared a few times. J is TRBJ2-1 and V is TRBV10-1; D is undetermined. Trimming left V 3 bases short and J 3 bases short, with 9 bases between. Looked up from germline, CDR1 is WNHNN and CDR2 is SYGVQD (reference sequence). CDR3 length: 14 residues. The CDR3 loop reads CASSEVADYNEQFF. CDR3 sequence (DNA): TGCGCCAGCAGTGAAGTTGCGGACTACAATGAGCAGTTCTTC.

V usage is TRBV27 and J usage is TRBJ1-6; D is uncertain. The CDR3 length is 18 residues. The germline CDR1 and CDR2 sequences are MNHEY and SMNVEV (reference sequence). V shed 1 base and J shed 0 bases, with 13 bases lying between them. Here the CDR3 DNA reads TGTGCCAGCAGTTTATGGGCAGCTGACGACTCCTATAATTCACCCCTCCACTTT. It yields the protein CASSLWAADDSYNSPLHF.

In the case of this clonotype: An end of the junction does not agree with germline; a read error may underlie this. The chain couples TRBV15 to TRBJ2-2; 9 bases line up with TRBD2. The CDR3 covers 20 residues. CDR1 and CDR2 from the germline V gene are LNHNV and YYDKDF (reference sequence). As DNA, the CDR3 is TGTGTCACCAGCAGAGATTCGGGGTGGCTCTTACTAGCGGGTATCGGGGAGCTGTTTTTT. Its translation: CVTSRDSGWLLLAGIGELFF.

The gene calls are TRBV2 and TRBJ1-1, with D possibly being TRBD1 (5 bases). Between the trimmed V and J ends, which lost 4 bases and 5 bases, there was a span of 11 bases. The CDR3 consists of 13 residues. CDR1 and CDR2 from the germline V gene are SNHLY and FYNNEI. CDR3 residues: CASSVQPGTEAFF. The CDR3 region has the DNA TGTGCCAGCAGTGTCCAGCCAGGGACTGAAGCTTTCTTT.

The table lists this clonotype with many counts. The CDR3 nucleotides are TGTGCCAGCAGGGAGCCGGCCTATCAAGAGACCCAGTACTTC. Protein: CASREPAYQETQYF. J is TRBJ2-5 and V is TRBV6-6; D gene uncertain. Germline loops: CDR1 MNHNY, CDR2 SVGAGI (reference sequence). This CDR3 has 14 amino acids. Trimming cost V 6 bases and J 2 bases, with 13 bases left between them.

Here the CDR3 reads CASSLRTVGKDGYTF. CDR3 coding DNA: TGTGCCAGCAGCCTCCGGACGGTGGGGAAAGATGGCTACACCTTC. This sequence joins TRBV7-2 and TRBJ1-2; D not resolved. Trimming shortened V by 5 bases and J by 6 bases, and 19 bases separated the two germline ends. CDR1 is SGHTA and CDR2 is FQGNSA in the germline V gene. The CDR3 runs to 15 residues. Together with reference TRBV7-2 and TRBJ1-2, the CDR3 gives the full variable domain: GAGVSQSPSNKVTEKGKDVELRCDPISGHTALYWYRQSLGQGLEFLIYFQGNSAPDKSGLPSDRFSAERTGGSVSTLTIQRTQQEDSAVYLCASSLRTVGKDGYTFGSGTRLTVV.

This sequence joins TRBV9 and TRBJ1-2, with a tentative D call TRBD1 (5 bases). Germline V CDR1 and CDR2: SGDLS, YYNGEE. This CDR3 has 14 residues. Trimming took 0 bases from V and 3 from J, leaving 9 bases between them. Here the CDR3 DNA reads TGTGCCAGCAGCGTAGGCAGGGAGGACTATGGCTACACCTTC. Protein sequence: CASSVGREDYGYTF.

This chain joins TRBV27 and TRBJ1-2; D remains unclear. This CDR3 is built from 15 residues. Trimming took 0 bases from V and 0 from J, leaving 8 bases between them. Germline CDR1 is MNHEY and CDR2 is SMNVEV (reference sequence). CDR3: CASSLSIPANYGYTF. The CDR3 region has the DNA TGTGCCAGCAGTTTATCGATTCCAGCTAACTATGGCTACACCTTC.

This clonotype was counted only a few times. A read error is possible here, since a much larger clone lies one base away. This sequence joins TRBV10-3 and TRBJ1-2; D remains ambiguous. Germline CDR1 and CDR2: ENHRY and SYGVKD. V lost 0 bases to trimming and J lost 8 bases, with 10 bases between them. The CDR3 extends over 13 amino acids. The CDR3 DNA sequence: TGTGCCATCAGTGAGTCACTGGGGATGGGCTACACCTTC. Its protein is CAISESLGMGYTF.

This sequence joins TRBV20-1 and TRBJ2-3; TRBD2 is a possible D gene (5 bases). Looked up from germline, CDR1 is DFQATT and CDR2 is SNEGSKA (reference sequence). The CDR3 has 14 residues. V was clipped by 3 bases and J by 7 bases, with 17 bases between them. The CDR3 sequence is CSASPIASPNTQYF. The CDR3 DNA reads TGCAGTGCTAGTCCGATAGCGTCCCCCAATACGCAGTATTTT.

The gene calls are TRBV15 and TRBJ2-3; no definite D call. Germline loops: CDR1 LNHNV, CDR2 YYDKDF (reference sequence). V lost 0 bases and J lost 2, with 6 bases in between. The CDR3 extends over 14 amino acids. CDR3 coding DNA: TGTGCCACCAGCAGAGAGCCCCTCACAGATACGCAGTATTTT. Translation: CATSREPLTDTQYF.

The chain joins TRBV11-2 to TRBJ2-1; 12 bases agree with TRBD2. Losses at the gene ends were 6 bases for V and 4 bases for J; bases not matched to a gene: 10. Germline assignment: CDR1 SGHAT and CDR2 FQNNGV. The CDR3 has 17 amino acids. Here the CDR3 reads CASRGRASGGAYNEQFF. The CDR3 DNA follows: TGTGCCAGCAGAGGAAGGGCTAGCGGGGGGGCTTACAATGAGCAGTTCTTC.

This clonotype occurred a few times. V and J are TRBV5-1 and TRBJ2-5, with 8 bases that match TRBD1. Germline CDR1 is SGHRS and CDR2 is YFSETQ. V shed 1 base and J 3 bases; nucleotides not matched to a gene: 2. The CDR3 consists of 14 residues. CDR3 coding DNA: TGCGCCAGCAGCTTGCGACAGGGGAAAGAGACCCAGTACTTC. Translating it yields CASSLRQGKETQYF.

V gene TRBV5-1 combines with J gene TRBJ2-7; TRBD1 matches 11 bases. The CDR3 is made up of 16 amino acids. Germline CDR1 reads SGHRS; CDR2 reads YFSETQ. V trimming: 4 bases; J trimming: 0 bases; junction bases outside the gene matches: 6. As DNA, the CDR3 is TGCGCCAGCAGCCCGGACAGGGGGCCGAGCTCCTACGAGCAGTACTTC. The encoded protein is CASSPDRGPSSYEQYF.

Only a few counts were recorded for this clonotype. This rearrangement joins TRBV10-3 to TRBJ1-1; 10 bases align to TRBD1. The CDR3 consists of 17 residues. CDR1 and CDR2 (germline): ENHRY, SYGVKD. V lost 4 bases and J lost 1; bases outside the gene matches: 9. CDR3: CAISAGQGYRWNTEAFF. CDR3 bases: TGTGCCATCAGTGCGGGACAGGGGTACCGTTGGAACACTGAAGCTTTCTTT.

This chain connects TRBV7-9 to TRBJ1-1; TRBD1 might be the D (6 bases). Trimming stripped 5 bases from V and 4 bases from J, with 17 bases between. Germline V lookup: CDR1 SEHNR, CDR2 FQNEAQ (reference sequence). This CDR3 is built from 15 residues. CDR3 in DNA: TGTGCCAGCAGCGACCCCACAGGGCAGAGCACTGAAGCTTTCTTT. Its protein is CASSDPTGQSTEAFF.